This T cell receptor (beta chain) came from a study of cytomegalovirus exposure and HLA in healthy donors. J was trimmed by 2 bases and V by 4 bases; bases with no gene match: 12. Germline CDR1 MDHEN, CDR2 SYDVKM. The CDR3 covers 17 residues. As for the donors, each was a healthy bone marrow donor. The PCR employed 60 Vbeta primers together with 13 Jbeta primers. Method: immunoSEQ multiplex PCR; TCRdb's copy keeps in-frame clones and lacks some. The data show roughly 120,000 clones, with 80% seen just once and around 2.9% held by the top ten. J is TRBJ2-7 and V is TRBV28; 9 bases are a match to TRBD2. The receptor's source is a woman aged 60-70 years in good health and CMV-seropositive. Material: PBMCs. The CDR3 loop is CASSYPFGSGSPYEQYF. As DNA, the CDR3 is TGTGCCAGCAGTTACCCTTTCGGTAGCGGGAGCCCCTACGAGCAGTACTTC.